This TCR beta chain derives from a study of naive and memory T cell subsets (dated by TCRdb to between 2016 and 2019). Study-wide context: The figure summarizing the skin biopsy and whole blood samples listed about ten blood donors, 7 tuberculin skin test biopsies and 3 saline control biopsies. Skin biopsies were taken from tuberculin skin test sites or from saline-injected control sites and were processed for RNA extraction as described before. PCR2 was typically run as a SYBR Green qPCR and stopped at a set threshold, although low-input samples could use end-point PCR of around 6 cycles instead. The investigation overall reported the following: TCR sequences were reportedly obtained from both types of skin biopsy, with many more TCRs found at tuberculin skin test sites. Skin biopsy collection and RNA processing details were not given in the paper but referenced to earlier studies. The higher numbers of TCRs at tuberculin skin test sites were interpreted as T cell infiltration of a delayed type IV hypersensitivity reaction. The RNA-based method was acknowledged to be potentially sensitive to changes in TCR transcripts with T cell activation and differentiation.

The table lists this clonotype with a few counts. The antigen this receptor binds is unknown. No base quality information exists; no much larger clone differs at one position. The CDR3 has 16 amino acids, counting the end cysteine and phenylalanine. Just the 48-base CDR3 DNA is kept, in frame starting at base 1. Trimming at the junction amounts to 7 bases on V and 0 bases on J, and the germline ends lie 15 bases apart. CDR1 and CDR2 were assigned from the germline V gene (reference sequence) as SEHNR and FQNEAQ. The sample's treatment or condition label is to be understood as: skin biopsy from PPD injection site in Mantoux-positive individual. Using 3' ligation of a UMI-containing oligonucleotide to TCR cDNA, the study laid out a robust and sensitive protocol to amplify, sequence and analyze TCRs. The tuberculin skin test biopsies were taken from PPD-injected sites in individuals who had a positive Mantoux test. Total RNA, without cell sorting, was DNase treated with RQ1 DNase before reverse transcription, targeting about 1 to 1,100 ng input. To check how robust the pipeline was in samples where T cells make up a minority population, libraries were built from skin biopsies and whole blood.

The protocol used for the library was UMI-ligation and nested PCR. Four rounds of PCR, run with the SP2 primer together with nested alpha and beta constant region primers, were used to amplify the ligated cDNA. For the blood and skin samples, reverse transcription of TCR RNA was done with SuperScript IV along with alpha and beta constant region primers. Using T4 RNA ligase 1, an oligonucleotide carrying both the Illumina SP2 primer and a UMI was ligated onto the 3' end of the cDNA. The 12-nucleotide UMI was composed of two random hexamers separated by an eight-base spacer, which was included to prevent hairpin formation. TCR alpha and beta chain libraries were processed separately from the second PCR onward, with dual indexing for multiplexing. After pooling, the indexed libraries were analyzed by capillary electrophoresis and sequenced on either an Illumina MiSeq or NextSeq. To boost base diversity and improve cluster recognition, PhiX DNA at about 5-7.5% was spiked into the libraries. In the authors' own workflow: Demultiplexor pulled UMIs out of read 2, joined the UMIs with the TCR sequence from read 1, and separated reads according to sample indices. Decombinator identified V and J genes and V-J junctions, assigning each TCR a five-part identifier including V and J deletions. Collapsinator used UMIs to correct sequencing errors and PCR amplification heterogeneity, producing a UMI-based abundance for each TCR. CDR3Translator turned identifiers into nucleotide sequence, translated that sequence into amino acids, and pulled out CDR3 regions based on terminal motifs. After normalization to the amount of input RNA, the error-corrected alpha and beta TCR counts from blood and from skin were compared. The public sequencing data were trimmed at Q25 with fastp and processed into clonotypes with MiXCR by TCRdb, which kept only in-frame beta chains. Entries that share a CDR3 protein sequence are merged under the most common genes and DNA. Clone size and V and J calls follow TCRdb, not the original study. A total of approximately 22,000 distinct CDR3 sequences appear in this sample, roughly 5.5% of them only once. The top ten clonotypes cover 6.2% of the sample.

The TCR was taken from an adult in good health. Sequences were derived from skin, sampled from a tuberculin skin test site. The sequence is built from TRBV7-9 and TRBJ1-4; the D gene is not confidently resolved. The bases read TGTGCCAGCACCTCAAGTGGATTTGCAACTAATGAAAAACTGTTTTTT. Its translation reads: CASTSSGFATNEKLFF.